This T cell receptor (beta chain) is from a study of blood T cell repertoires in COVID-19. Study-level background: The United States, Italy and Spain provided the acute and convalescent COVID-19 samples.

Per the original data handling: Nucleated cell counts were estimated from reference gene primer amplification. Sequencing was performed with immunoSEQ multiplex PCR; in TCRdb, only in-frame clones are kept and a portion is missing. That table is the source of V, J and clone size, and D and trimming were worked out from the DNA. The sample lists approximately 240,000 clones, approximately 80% occurring once. This CDR3 spans 13 amino acids. Germline V gives CDR1 SGHNT, CDR2 YENEEA. V was shortened by 3 bases and J by 2 bases, with 7 bases between the two germline ends. The chain links TRBV11-3 to TRBJ1-1; no clear D gene. This clonotype was obtained from a woman between 40 and 55 years old who had recovered from COVID-19. Sequenced: peripheral blood. CDR3 bases: TGTGCCAGCAGCTTGCTAGATAACACTGAAGCTTTCTTT. Its protein is CASSLLDNTEAFF.